A single sample is the source of the 27 T cell receptor beta chains below, sequenced in a study of post-analysis software for immune sequencing data. The study, taken as a whole, reports: Five TRBV segments, including TRBV5-6, TRBV5-1 and TRBV20-1, were more frequent in patients than controls.

Unique molecular identifiers tagged the TCR beta cDNA libraries. MiXCR, run by TCRdb on the PCR reads, gives a single entry per CDR3 protein. The data contain approximately 570,000 distinct CDR3 sequences, roughly 46% of them singletons. What these receptors recognize is not known. Sequenced: blood. The origin of the receptors is a girl aged 10-17 years with multiple sclerosis.

In this sample, this clonotype turned up a few times. The gene calls are TRBV7-2 and TRBJ2-3; D remains unclear. This CDR3 contains 13 residues. Germline V gene sequence: CDR1 SGHTA, CDR2 FQGNSA. V was trimmed by 1 base and J by 6 bases, leaving 8 bases between them. The CDR3 region is CASSLVKGDTQYF. The CDR3, as DNA: TGTGCCAGCAGCTTAGTCAAGGGTGATACGCAGTATTTT.

This clonotype was seen more than once but under ten times. This sequence joins TRBV21-1 and TRBJ2-3. TRBV21-1 is tagged as a pseudogene. There are 11 residues in the CDR3. CDR3 DNA: TGTGCCAGCGAGCGCGGAGATACGCAGTATTTT. Translation gives CASERGDTQYF.

This chain joins TRBV5-6 and TRBJ2-7, with 13 bases aligning to TRBD2. The CDR3 is 16 residues long. The ends lost 4 bases at V and 3 bases at J; junction bases unmatched: 7. From germline, CDR1 is SGHDT and CDR2 YYEEEE. The DNA of the CDR3 is TGTGCCAGCAGCCTTTGGACTAGCGGGGGTTTCTACGAGCAGTACTTC. Protein sequence: CASSLWTSGGFYEQYF.

The rearrangement uses TRBV5-1 and TRBJ1-1; D might be TRBD1 (6 bases). Between the trimmed V and J ends, which lost 4 bases and 0 bases, there was a span of 13 bases. The germline CDR1 and CDR2 sequences are SGHRS and YFSETQ. The CDR3 spans 15 residues. CDR3 loop: CASSPGGQLNTEAFF. The CDR3 DNA reads TGCGCCAGCAGCCCTGGGGGCCAGCTGAACACTGAAGCTTTCTTT.

The chain combines TRBV9 with TRBJ1-1; TRBD1 matches 7 bases. The germline CDR1 and CDR2 sequences are SGDLS and YYNGEE. CDR3 length equals 13 residues. V shed 4 bases, J shed 3 bases, and the junction held 3 bases outside the gene matches. The CDR3 nucleotides are TGTGCCAGCAGCACCCAGGGGGACACTGAAGCTTTCTTT. Protein sequence: CASSTQGDTEAFF. Looking up the rest from reference TRBV9 and TRBJ1-1 gives the full variable domain: DSGVTQTPKHLITATGQRVTLRCSPRSGDLSVYWYQQSLDQGLQFLIQYYNGEERAKGNILERFSAQQFPDLHSELNLSSLELGDSALYFCASSTQGDTEAFFGQGTRLTVV.

V gene TRBV7-2 combines with J gene TRBJ2-7; 11 bases are a match to TRBD2. Per germline, CDR1 SGHTA and CDR2 FQGNSA. The CDR3 runs 17 residues. V was clipped by 1 base and J by 4 bases; unmatched bases: 9. The CDR3: CASSLVGASGGLYEQYF. DNA of the CDR3: TGTGCCAGCAGCTTAGTGGGGGCTAGCGGGGGGTTATACGAGCAGTACTTC.

The chain is built from TRBV2 and TRBJ1-4; D perhaps matches TRBD1 (5 bases). Germline V lookup: CDR1 SNHLY, CDR2 FYNNEI. V dropped 6 bases and J dropped 4 bases, with 9 bases sitting between them. This CDR3 spans 13 amino acids. The CDR3, as DNA: TGTGCCAGCAGGCGAGGGGATAATGAAAAACTGTTTTTT. This codes for CASRRGDNEKLFF.

This clonotype came up many times. V usage is TRBV29-1 and J usage is TRBJ2-1, with a weak D call TRBD2 (5 bases). Between the trimmed V and J ends, which lost 6 bases and 8 bases, there was a span of 14 bases. This CDR3 is 12 amino acids long. Germline values: CDR1 SQVTM, CDR2 ANQGSEA. The CDR3 is CSVDLIGDEQFF. The CDR3 DNA sequence: TGCAGCGTGGACTTAATTGGGGATGAGCAGTTCTTC.

Worth noting for this clonotype: The germline gene is not matched at one end of the junction; a read error may be the cause. The chain couples TRBV5-1 to TRBJ2-3, with a weak D call TRBD1 (7 bases). Germline lookup yields CDR1 SGHRS and CDR2 YFSETQ. This CDR3 contains 17 residues. The CDR3 nucleotides read TGCGCCAGCAGCTTGGCCGCGGGATGGGCAGGGACAGATACACAGTATTTT. This sequence encodes CASSLAAGWAGTDTQYF.

V and J are TRBV7-2 and TRBJ2-5; D call uncertain. V was shortened by 0 bases and J by 2 bases, with 4 bases between the two germline ends. The V gene's germline CDR1 is SGHTA and CDR2 FQGNSA. This CDR3 contains 13 residues. The CDR3 protein is CASSLAHQETQYF. CDR3 DNA sequence: TGTGCCAGCAGCTTAGCTCATCAAGAGACCCAGTACTTC.

The chain couples TRBV12-3 or TRBV12-4 to TRBJ2-4; D unresolved. The CDR3 has 14 residues. Trimming pared 3 bases from V and 3 bases from J, leaving 9 bases between. CDR3 region: CASSLMDVKNIQYF. The DNA of the CDR3 is TGTGCCAGCAGTTTGATGGACGTCAAAAACATTCAGTACTTC.

V gene TRBV6-2 or TRBV6-3 combines with J gene TRBJ2-1, with D possibly TRBD2 on 7 matching bases. Germline-derived CDR1 and CDR2 are MNHEY and SVGEGT. V was cut by 5 bases and J by 7 bases, with 21 bases left in between. The CDR3 covers 16 residues. In nucleotides, the CDR3 is TGTGCCAGCAGTCCATTTTCGGGGGGCAGGGTAAATGAGCAGTTCTTC. It yields the protein CASSPFSGGRVNEQFF.

This chain joins TRBV11-2 and TRBJ2-1; D remains unclear. The CDR3 contains 12 residues. CDR1 is SGHAT and CDR2 is FQNNGV in the germline V gene. Trimming took off 5 bases at V and 8 bases at J, with 10 bases between the two ends. As DNA, the CDR3 is TGTGCCAGCAGCAGCCGGCGAGATGAGCAGTTCTTC. It encodes CASSSRRDEQFF.

J is TRBJ2-7 and V is TRBV29-1, with TRBD2 matching 7 bases. V trimming: 7 bases; J trimming: 7 bases; junction bases outside the gene matches: 16. The germline V gene has CDR1 SQVTM and CDR2 ANQGSEA. CDR3 length: 14 amino acids. The CDR3 sequence: CSARGDERGDEQYF. The DNA for the CDR3 is TGCAGCGCTCGGGGGGACGAGCGGGGAGATGAGCAGTACTTC.

This clonotype came up a few times. The chain is built from TRBV2 and TRBJ2-3; a possible D gene is TRBD1 (7 bases). The CDR3 runs 15 residues. Germline loops: CDR1 SNHLY, CDR2 FYNNEI. V lost 8 bases, J lost 0 bases, and 15 bases lay in between. Here the CDR3 reads CASSSQGGSTDTQYF. The CDR3 nucleotides are TGTGCCAGCTCGTCCCAGGGGGGAAGCACAGATACGCAGTATTTT.

The chain is built from TRBV12-3 or TRBV12-4 and TRBJ2-7; TRBD2 is a possible D gene (6 bases). V lost 5 bases to trimming and J lost 4 bases, with 15 bases between them. The CDR3 totals 14 residues. CDR3 loop: CASSPTLAQYEQYF. CDR3 DNA: TGTGCCAGCAGTCCGACCCTAGCGCAGTACGAGCAGTACTTC.

The chain carries TRBV4-1 and TRBJ1-5, with TRBD1 identical over 8 bases. Looked up from germline, CDR1 is MGHRA and CDR2 is YSYEKL. This CDR3 is 18 amino acids long. After removal of 8 bases from V and 6 bases from J, the junction contained 21 bases not matched to a gene. DNA of the CDR3: TGCGCCAGCCGCCCCGCCCATTTTCAGGGGGCATTCGGTCAGCCCCAGCATTTT. Protein product: CASRPAHFQGAFGQPQHF.

This clonotype was seen more than once but under ten times. V and J are TRBV12-3 or TRBV12-4 and TRBJ2-3, with D maybe TRBD2 (6 bases). The CDR3 runs 18 residues. Trimming pared 7 bases from V and 7 bases from J, leaving 30 bases between. The CDR3 sequence is CASTPGSAGPEGRYTQYF. CDR3 coding DNA: TGTGCCAGCACTCCCGGGAGTGCTGGACCGGAGGGGCGGTATACGCAGTATTTT.

The chain has TRBV4-2 and TRBJ2-5; D is undetermined. TRBJ2-7 explains the end of the DNA better; the J call may be wrong. Germline loops: CDR1 LGHNA, CDR2 YNFKEQ. CDR3 size: 14 residues. CDR3 amino acids: CASRIDVVSNEQYF. The DNA of the CDR3 is TGTGCCAGCAGGATAGACGTCGTCAGCAACGAGCAGTACTTC.

This clonotype was counted at least ten times. The chain joins TRBV5-1 to TRBJ2-1; D is ambiguous. The V gene's germline CDR1 is SGHRS and CDR2 YFSETQ. CDR3 length: 11 residues. Trimming shortened V by 6 bases and J by 4 bases, and 5 bases separated the two germline ends. The CDR3 reads CASKEYNEQFF. CDR3 nucleotides: TGCGCCAGCAAGGAGTACAATGAGCAGTTCTTC.

The chain combines TRBV5-5 with TRBJ1-1; D might be TRBD1 (5 bases). CDR3 length: 13 amino acids. V gave up 6 bases and J gave up 3 bases, with 12 bases separating them. CDR1 is SGHKS, CDR2 YYEKEE, per germline (reference sequence). The CDR3 loop is CASTYSRDTEAFF. CDR3 in DNA: TGTGCCAGCACCTACTCCAGGGACACTGAAGCTTTCTTT.

The rearrangement links TRBV2 to TRBJ2-7; D gene uncertain. The V end was cut by 6 bases, the J end by 0 bases, with 12 bases between. The CDR3 has 14 residues. Germline V gives CDR1 SNHLY, CDR2 FYNNEI. The DNA for the CDR3 is TGTGCCAGCAGGACCCGATGGGGCTCCTACGAGCAGTACTTC. This encodes CASRTRWGSYEQYF. The variable domain in full, completed from reference TRBV2 and TRBJ2-7, reads EPEVTQTPSHQVTQMGQEVILRCVPISNHLYFYWYRQILGQKVEFLVSFYNNEISEKSEIFDDQFSVERPDGSNFTLKIRSTKLEDSAMYFCASRTRWGSYEQYFGPGTRLTVT.

The chain employs TRBV4-1 and TRBJ2-7; no firm D call. The CDR3 sequence is 16 residues long. CDR1 and CDR2 (germline): MGHRA, YSYEKL. Trimming removed 2 bases from V and 0 bases from J, with 14 bases in between. In nucleotides, the CDR3 is TGCGCCAGCAGCCAACCCCTACGGTCCCGCTCCTACGAGCAGTACTTC. It codes for CASSQPLRSRSYEQYF.

This clonotype was counted between two and nine times. The V call is TRBV6-1, the J call TRBJ2-6; 11 bases match TRBD1. The CDR3 is 17 residues long. Germline values: CDR1 MNHNS, CDR2 SASEGT. V was clipped by 5 bases and J by 4 bases; unmatched bases: 7. The CDR3 is CASSPRDRGYGANVLTF. In nucleotides, the CDR3 is TGTGCCAGCAGTCCTCGGGACAGGGGGTACGGGGCCAACGTCCTGACTTTC.

This clonotype was seen a handful of times. The chain uses TRBV10-2 and TRBJ2-7, with D possibly TRBD2 on 7 matching bases. The CDR3 sequence is 15 residues long. CDR1 and CDR2 (germline): WSHSY, SAAADI. The V and J ends lost 2 bases and 5 bases respectively, with 16 bases between them. In DNA form, the CDR3 reads TGCGCCAGCAGTGAGAGGGGGAGGGCCCAAGACGAGCAGTACTTC. Encoded protein: CASSERGRAQDEQYF.

The V and J genes are TRBV5-1 and TRBJ2-7, with 14 positions matching TRBD2. V lost 4 bases to trimming and J lost 5 bases; unmatched junction nucleotides: 17. Germline V CDR1 and CDR2: SGHRS, YFSETQ. This CDR3 is built from 19 residues. CDR3 coding DNA: TGCGCCAGCAGCGCGGGACAGCCCGGGACTAGCGGGAGTCTGAACGAGCAGTACTTC. Protein: CASSAGQPGTSGSLNEQYF.

A few counts support this clonotype. The gene calls are TRBV12-3 or TRBV12-4 and TRBJ2-1; 13 nucleotides align to TRBD2. The ends lost 5 bases at V and 3 bases at J; junction bases unmatched: 13. The CDR3 has 19 amino acids. The CDR3 nucleotides read TGTGCCAGCAGTCCTAGGGCGACTAGCGGGGGGATACTCTACAATGAGCAGTTCTTC. This codes for CASSPRATSGGILYNEQFF.